Presented here are 17 T cell receptor beta chains from one specimen sequenced in a study of identical twins. TCRdb processed the 5' RACE reads anew with MiXCR; each CDR3 protein has one entry. The table has about 550,000 distinct CDR3 sequences, more than 20% seen once. The sample was also reused in another study, on yellow fever vaccine responses in identical twins.

Sequenced sample: CD4+ T cells sorted from blood. These receptors all come from a woman under 30 in good health.

This clonotype was seen more than once but under ten times. The chain carries TRBV4-2 and TRBJ2-1; a possible D gene is TRBD2 (5 bases). The CDR3 spans 13 residues. The V and J ends lost 1 base and 10 bases respectively, with 11 bases between them. CDR1 and CDR2 from the germline V gene are LGHNA and YNFKEQ. For the CDR3, the DNA is TGTGCCAGCAGCCAAGGAGCCCCTAGCGAGCAGTTCTTC. Amino acid sequence: CASSQGAPSEQFF.

This clonotype occurred a few times. J is TRBJ2-3 and V is TRBV7-6; no clear D. The CDR3 is 15 amino acids. Germline V gene sequence: CDR1 SGHVS, CDR2 FNYEAQ. Trimming left V 2 bases short and J 0 bases short, with 9 bases between. CDR3 sequence (DNA): TGTGCCAGCAGCTTAAGTGGACCTAGCACAGATACGCAGTATTTT. Amino acid sequence: CASSLSGPSTDTQYF.

The rearrangement uses TRBV6-1 and TRBJ1-3, with unresolved D. Trimming took off 4 bases at V and 0 bases at J, with 10 bases between the two ends. The CDR3 is made up of 15 amino acids. Germline V gene data show CDR1 as MNHNS and CDR2 as SASEGT. The CDR3 nucleotides are TGTGCCAGCAGTGCCGGACGGATCTCTGGAAACACCATATATTTT. It codes for CASSAGRISGNTIYF.

The genes are TRBV7-2 and TRBJ1-6; D unclear. V lost 5 bases, J lost 4 bases, and 12 bases lay in between. This CDR3 spans 15 amino acids. Germline-derived CDR1 and CDR2 are SGHTA and FQGNSA. The CDR3 reads CASSQDLLYNSPLHF. In DNA form, the CDR3 reads TGTGCCAGCAGCCAGGACCTTCTATATAATTCACCCCTCCACTTT.

V gene TRBV20-1 combines with J gene TRBJ2-5; TRBD2 matches at 10 bases. Germline V gene lookup returns CDR1 DFQATT and CDR2 SNEGSKA (reference sequence). V lost 1 base to trimming and J lost 5 bases; unmatched junction nucleotides: 10. The CDR3 is 16 amino acids. As DNA, the CDR3 is TGCAGTGCTAGAGGGTCTAGCGGGAGATCTGGGGAGACCCAGTACTTC. It codes for CSARGSSGRSGETQYF.

This clonotype was counted between two and nine times. The gene calls are TRBV5-5 and TRBJ1-2, with D possibly matching TRBD1 (6 bases). The V and J ends lost 1 base and 1 base respectively, with 8 bases between them. Germline V lookup: CDR1 SGHKS, CDR2 YYEKEE (reference sequence). This CDR3 comprises 14 residues. CDR3 nucleotides: TGTGCCAGCAGCTTGCAGGGGTTTAACTATGGCTACACCTTC. It encodes CASSLQGFNYGYTF. Variable domain in full (rest from reference TRBV5-5 and TRBJ1-2): DAGVTQSPTHLIKTRGQQVTLRCSPISGHKSVSWYQQVLGQGPQFIFQYYEKEERGRGNFPDRFSARQFPNYSSELNVNALLLGDSALYLCASSLQGFNYGYTFGSGTRLTVV.

The chain recombines TRBV4-2 with TRBJ2-2; the match to TRBD2 covers 10 bases. There are 18 residues in the CDR3. CDR1 is LGHNA, CDR2 YNFKEQ, per germline. V was pared by 4 bases and J by 0 bases, with 8 bases of the junction left unmatched. CDR3 DNA sequence: TGTGCCAGCAGCCGCCGGGCTAGCGGGGGTTCGAACACCGGGGAGCTGTTTTTT. It codes for CASSRRASGGSNTGELFF.

V is TRBV24-1 and J is TRBJ2-1; D may be TRBD1 (5 bases). CDR3 length equals 15 residues. Trimming left V 6 bases short and J 1 base short, with 12 bases between. Germline V gene data show CDR1 as KGHDR and CDR2 as SFDVKD. CDR3 sequence (DNA): TGTGCCACCAGTCCTAACAGGAATTCCTACAATGAGCAGTTCTTC. Translation gives CATSPNRNSYNEQFF.

The rearrangement links TRBV20-1 to TRBJ2-2; D is unresolved. CDR3 length equals 16 residues. The V and J ends lost 0 bases and 4 bases respectively, with 15 bases between them. Germline values: CDR1 DFQATT, CDR2 SNEGSKA (reference sequence). CDR3 sequence reads: CSARDYRAPGTGELFF. CDR3 in DNA: TGCAGTGCTAGAGATTATCGGGCGCCGGGCACCGGGGAGCTGTTTTTT.

J is TRBJ1-2 and V is TRBV7-9; possible D gene TRBD1, 6 bases. Trimming left V 2 bases short and J 4 bases short, with 14 bases between. The CDR3 runs 15 residues. CDR1 SEHNR and CDR2 FQNEAQ come from the germline V gene (reference sequence). The CDR3 here is CASSLTAGEAYGYTF. CDR3 bases: TGTGCCAGCAGCTTAACGGCAGGGGAGGCCTATGGCTACACCTTC.

The V and J genes are TRBV5-1 and TRBJ1-5; the D gene is possibly TRBD1 (6 bases). Germline V gene sequence: CDR1 SGHRS, CDR2 YFSETQ. The CDR3 has 15 amino acids. V lost 0 bases and J 4 bases, leaving 11 bases between the germline ends. DNA of the CDR3: TGCGCCAGCAGCTTGGCCCCAGGGGTGAATCAGCCCCAGCATTTT. This gives the protein CASSLAPGVNQPQHF.

The gene calls are TRBV25-1 and TRBJ1-1; a weak D match, TRBD1 (6 bases). V was clipped by 7 bases and J by 4 bases, with 16 bases between them. The CDR3 runs to 14 residues. Per germline, CDR1 MGHDK and CDR2 SYGVNS. CDR3 loop: CASTGWGASTEAFF. The CDR3, as DNA: TGTGCCAGCACTGGTTGGGGGGCATCCACTGAAGCTTTCTTT.

This clonotype was seen a few times. CDR3 nucleotides: TGTGCCAGCAGCCCCACAGGGGGCCAGGCACAGCATTTT. Translated: CASSPTGGQAQHF. The genes are TRBV12-3 or TRBV12-4 and TRBJ1-5; TRBD1 agrees at 9 bases. This CDR3 region has 13 residues. V lost 6 bases to trimming and J lost 13 bases; unmatched junction nucleotides: 10.

This clonotype was seen only a few times. The chain employs TRBV12-3 or TRBV12-4 and TRBJ2-7; TRBD1 matches 8 bases. This CDR3 comprises 15 residues. The V and J ends lost 4 bases and 0 bases, in that order; junction bases with no gene match: 5. The CDR3 DNA follows: TGTGCCAGCAGTTCCTGGGACAGGAGCTCCTACGAGCAGTACGTC. This codes for CASSSWDRSSYEQYV.

This clonotype was counted only a few times. V and J are TRBV12-3 or TRBV12-4 and TRBJ2-5; possible D gene TRBD1, 7 bases. V was clipped by 7 bases and J by 4 bases, with 13 bases between them. The CDR3 length is 13 residues. The chain's CDR3 is CASTSGGRETQYF. CDR3 nucleotide sequence: TGTGCCAGCACCTCAGGGGGGCGAGAGACCCAGTACTTC.

This chain uses TRBV5-1 with TRBJ2-1; the D gene is possibly TRBD2 (5 bases). Germline lookup yields CDR1 SGHRS and CDR2 YFSETQ. This CDR3 region has 16 residues. Trimming took 0 bases from V and 6 from J, leaving 16 bases between them. The DNA of the CDR3 is TGCGCCAGCAGCTTGGACAGCGGCCTTCTGGCCAATGAGCAGTTCTTC. This sequence encodes CASSLDSGLLANEQFF.

This clonotype was seen a handful of times. The chain recombines TRBV29-1 with TRBJ2-7, with TRBD2 matching 7 bases. After removal of 6 bases from V and 2 bases from J, the junction contained 10 bases not matched to a gene. From germline, CDR1 is SQVTM and CDR2 ANQGSEA. This CDR3 has 14 residues. The CDR3 region has the DNA TGCAGCGTCCAAGGGCTAGCGGCTACCTACGAGCAGTACTTC. It specifies CSVQGLAATYEQYF.